Described below is a single T cell receptor beta chain sequence and its context. The sample belongs to a study of blood T cell repertoires in COVID-19. Original data processing: Reference gene primer amplification gave nucleated cell count estimates. The method was immunoSEQ multiplex PCR; TCRdb's version includes in-frame clones alone and lacks a portion of them. V and J calls and clone size are those listed in that table; D and trimming were worked out from the DNA. This sample has about 50,000 clones, with about nine tenths found just once. The V end lost 1 base, the J end lost 6 bases, and 6 bases lay between the germline ends. Germline V gives CDR1 LNHDA, CDR2 SQIVND (reference sequence). CDR3 length: 13 residues.

This TCR came from a man aged 45-65 years with active COVID-19. The chain joins TRBV19 to TRBJ2-2, with D unclear. What was sequenced was peripheral blood. The CDR3 sequence: CASSIGASGELFF. For the CDR3, the DNA is TGTGCCAGTAGTATAGGAGCCTCCGGGGAGCTGTTTTTT.